This paragraph reports one T cell receptor beta chain. The sample holds many counts of this clonotype. Its antigen remains unidentified. No base quality information exists; no much larger clone differs at one position. As encoded in the germline V gene, CDR1 is MNHNS while CDR2 is SASEGT. Trimming removed 8 bases from V and 1 base from J, leaving 11 bases between the germline ends. The CDR3 starts with the cysteine, ends with the phenylalanine, and has 13 residues. The only DNA kept is the CDR3, 39 bases in frame from the first base. The source of the sample is a study of human T cells and chemical hapten exposure (dated by TCRdb to about 2021). Study-wide context: For sensitization, 2% DPC in acetone was applied to a roughly 2 cm by roughly 2 cm area of upper inner arm skin. Libraries were pooled for sequencing, and per-sample TCR yields varied mainly because of small differences in library volumes within the pool. Patient blood was sampled pre-sensitization (week 0) and at 2, 6 and about 24 weeks after DPC sensitization. Patch testing on the upper back used Finn chambers containing 0.01% DPC, with scoring done after 6 days according to International Contact Dermatitis Research Group standards. Throughout the roughly 25-week study period, patients were also given weekly therapeutic DPC doses on the scalp. Peripheral blood TCR repertoire changes were tracked in vivo in alopecia patients during primary and secondary sensitization to the hapten diphenylcyclopropenone (DPC). For TCR sequencing, blood came from 25 to 35 alopecia patients at anywhere from one to four time points (pre-sensitization, 2, 6 and 24 weeks). The mostly female patient cohort included alopecia areata with under or over 50% scalp involvement, alopecia totalis and alopecia universalis.

Sample time point, as interpreted from the label and publication: patch test 3, about 24 weeks after DPC sensitization. What this sample's treatment or condition label stands for: therapeutic diphenylcyclopropenone sensitization with weekly scalp DPC. Blood at each patch-test visit was drawn before the patch test was applied. Patients were considered eligible if aged 18 to 70, diagnosed with alopecia and deemed suitable for DPC therapy, and patients were excluded if pregnant. Unfractionated whole blood was collected in Tempus Blood RNA tubes, and total RNA was extracted from that blood. Overall results and qualifications from the work: Significantly more large CDR3 similarity clusters were formed by expanded TCRs than by pre-sensitization or healthy control sets, consistent with antigen-driven responses. The number of PT1 expanded TCRs positively correlated with patch test score, significant at thresholds 8, 16 and 32 but not 4. After repeated subsampling, the strength of the expansion versus patch-test correlation and the threshold at which it became significant changed. The number of TCRs above 1 in 1000 frequency did not change with DPC sensitization; there was no evidence of global repertoire structure alterations. All patients had alopecia, a presumed autoimmune disease, so their immune response might differ from that of healthy individuals.

Libraries were constructed by RACE. Instrument on record: NextSeq 500. During library preparation, unique molecular identifiers were attached to individual cDNA molecules so that TCRs could be counted in a quantitative, reproducible way. From each blood RNA sample, both TCR alpha and TCR beta chains were sequenced. The authors' pipeline ran thus. Samples had a median of approximately 96,000 TCRs, with a range from 23,224 to 690,600. The Decombinator software suite was used to annotate the V, J and CDR3 of the TCR reads. To make PS versus PT1 abundance plots, every sample was subsampled to the same number of TCRs (28,000). TCRs were defined as expanded if absent before sensitization and observed at least eight times at the 2-week time point. The public reads were reanalyzed by TCRdb: fastp trimming at Q25, MiXCR alignment, in-frame beta chains only. For every CDR3 protein sequence, its rows merge into one entry that carries the most common genes and DNA. None of the V and J calls come from the authors' own analysis; TCRdb made them. For this sample there are about 82,000 distinct CDR3 sequences; 10% to 15% appear just once. The top ten clonotypes cover more than 4.5% of the sample.

This TCR came from a woman between 45 and 65 years old with alopecia areata. Some clones in this sample may be carry-over from other donors' samples. This specimen consisted of whole blood, obtained in connection with sensitization to the hapten diphenylcyclopropenone (DPC). In this chain, TRBV6-1 is recombined with TRBJ2-5, with the D gene not clear enough to name. In nucleotides, the sequence is TGTGCCAGCGGCCTTGAGGTCCAAGAGACCCAGTACTTC. Translated, this gives CASGLEVQETQYF.